This T cell receptor beta chain was sequenced during a study of T-cell reconstitution after alpha-beta-depleted transplantation in children (dated by TCRdb to 2016 to 2018). In the study overall: T-cell immune reconstitution after TCRalphabeta/CD19-depleted allogeneic hematopoietic cell transplantation in children was quantitatively tracked in the study by means of TCR repertoire profiling.

The germline V gene sets CDR1 to SGDLS and CDR2 to YYNGEE. Counted from cysteine to phenylalanine, this CDR3 has 14 amino acids. Only the CDR3 DNA stays, 42 bases, in frame from base 1. The junction carries 15 bases between V and J, which are trimmed by 4 bases and 4 bases respectively. The method behind the library was PCR. Instrument used: Illumina HiSeq 2500. To normalize quantification of the TCRbeta repertoire, the TCR libraries were built with molecular barcoding that relied on unique molecular identifiers. TCRdb took the public reads, trimmed them with fastp at Q25, ran MiXCR for clone calling and kept in-frame beta chains. Each CDR3 protein appears once, grouped with its most common genes and DNA. The sample table contains tens of thousands of distinct CDR3 sequences; only one count was recorded for 6% to 8.5% of them. The ten largest clones capture over 2.5% of the sample. About this clonotype itself: Its binding antigen is unknown. Base qualities are not at hand, and no much larger clone is one base apart.

The V gene is TRBV9 and the J gene is TRBJ2-7; the D segment could be TRBD1, given 6 matching bases. The sample in question was PBMCs from the stem cell graft donor, obtained from the stem cell graft. The source of this sequence is a human donor who donated a stem cell graft to a child with acute lymphoblastic leukemia. CDR3 sequence: CASSPWGTFYEQYF. The DNA is as follows: TGTGCCAGCAGCCCCTGGGGGACATTTTACGAGCAGTACTTC. Supplemented by the reference TRBV9 and TRBJ2-7 proteins around the CDR3, the complete variable domain is DSGVTQTPKHLITATGQRVTLRCSPRSGDLSVYWYQQSLDQGLQFLIQYYNGEERAKGNILERFSAQQFPDLHSELNLSSLELGDSALYFCASSPWGTFYEQYFGPGTRLTVT.